This T cell receptor beta chain was identified in a study of identical twins. The CDR3 has 18 amino acids. Trimming took off 3 bases at V and 0 bases at J, with 19 bases between the two ends. Germline CDR1 MNHEY, CDR2 SVGAGI. TCRdb recomputed calls from the 5' RACE reads with MiXCR, one row per CDR3 protein. The data hold about 530,000 distinct CDR3 sequences, with nearly 15% observed a single time. These same records also appear under a second study, on yellow fever vaccine responses in identical twins. As that study records: Twins reportedly showed a vaccine T cell response that seemed partly convergent and partly personalized.

This clonotype was obtained from a young woman in good health. The chain combines TRBV6-5 with TRBJ2-3; TRBD2 might be the D (5 bases). Sequenced: CD4+ T cells sorted from blood. CDR3 sequence: CASSYGGPSIPSTDTQYF. CDR3 bases: TGTGCCAGCAGTTATGGAGGCCCGAGCATCCCTAGCACAGATACGCAGTATTTT.